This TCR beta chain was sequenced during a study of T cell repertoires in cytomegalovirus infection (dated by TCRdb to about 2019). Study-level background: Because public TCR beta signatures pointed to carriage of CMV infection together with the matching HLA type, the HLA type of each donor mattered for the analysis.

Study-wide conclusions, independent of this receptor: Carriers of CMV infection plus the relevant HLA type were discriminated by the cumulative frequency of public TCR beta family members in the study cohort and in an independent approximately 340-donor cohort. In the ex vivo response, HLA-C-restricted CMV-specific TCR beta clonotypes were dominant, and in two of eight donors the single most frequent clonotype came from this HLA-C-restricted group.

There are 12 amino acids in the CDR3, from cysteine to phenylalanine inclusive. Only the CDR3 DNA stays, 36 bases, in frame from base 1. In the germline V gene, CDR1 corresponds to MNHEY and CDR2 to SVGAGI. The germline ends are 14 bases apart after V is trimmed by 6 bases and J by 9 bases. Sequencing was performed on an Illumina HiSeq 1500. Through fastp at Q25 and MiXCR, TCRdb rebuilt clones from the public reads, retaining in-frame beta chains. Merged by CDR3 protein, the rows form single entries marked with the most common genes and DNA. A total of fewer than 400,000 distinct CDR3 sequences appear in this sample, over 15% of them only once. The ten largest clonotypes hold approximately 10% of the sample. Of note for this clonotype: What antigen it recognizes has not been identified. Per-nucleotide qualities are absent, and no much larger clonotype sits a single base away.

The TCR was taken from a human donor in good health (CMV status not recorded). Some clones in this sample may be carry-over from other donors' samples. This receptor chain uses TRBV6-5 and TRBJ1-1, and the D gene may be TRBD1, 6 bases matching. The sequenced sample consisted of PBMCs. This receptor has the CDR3 CASSQTGSQAFF. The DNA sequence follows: TGTGCCAGCAGCCAAACAGGGAGCCAAGCTTTCTTT.